This T cell receptor (beta chain) was recovered during a study of Graves' ophthalmopathy and Graves' hyperthyroidism. For the study at large: Absence of ophthalmopathy within 18 months of follow-up defined stable hyperthyroidism.

TCR beta CDR3 regions were amplified from RNA transcripts. In the first round, RT-PCR was carried out with HTBI primers, and a multiplex PCR formed the second round. MiXCR, applied by TCRdb to the multiplex PCR reads, yields one record per CDR3 protein. The sample has about 1.2 million distinct CDR3 sequences, less than 45% seen once. This clonotype was observed at least ten times. The antigen is not known. Germline is not matched at one junction end, which may reflect a read error. Aged 18 to 65, the patients with hyperthyroidism had under 2 months' duration and were newly diagnosed. Clinical symptoms, serum thyroxine, TRAb, thyroid ultrasound and orbital computed tomography were relied on for diagnosis. CDR1 and CDR2 (germline): KGHDR, SFDVKD. This CDR3 has 12 residues. The study's findings and limits: Also, most clonotypes expanded in the thyroid above 0.001 frequency appeared in blood.

This clonotype was obtained from an adult man with Graves' hyperthyroidism. Sequencing input: peripheral blood or thyroid tissue (not recorded which). The chain recombines TRBV24-1 with TRBJ2-1; D is perhaps TRBD1 (5 bases). The CDR3 nucleotides read TGTGCCACCAGTGATTTGAGGGGCCCGGTTTTGTTC. Encoded protein: CATSDLRGPVLF.